These T cell receptor beta chains were read from a single sample in a study of long-term antiretroviral therapy in people with HIV. The assay was immunoSEQ multiplex PCR, and TCRdb's table has in-frame clones only and misses some. The table has over 15,000 clones, 75% to 90% seen once. Material: unsorted PBMCs, obtained 0.2 years after starting antiretroviral therapy. All receptors derive from a woman aged 40 to 50 with HIV. Each CDR3 is given with its conserved first and last residue. Each record gives: J gene, V gene, CDR3 protein.

j_call: TRBJ1-5; v_call: TRBV6-1; cdr3_aa: CASSSEADQPQHF
j_call: TRBJ1-5; v_call: TRBV12-5; cdr3_aa: CASGSGQGAQPQHF
j_call: TRBJ1-2; v_call: TRBV27; cdr3_aa: CASSDGTAYRGGYTF
j_call: TRBJ2-7; v_call: TRBV5-1; cdr3_aa: CASSADITLTGTYEQYF
j_call: TRBJ2-1; v_call: TRBV11-3; cdr3_aa: CASSGGTSGGSDEQFF
j_call: TRBJ1-5; v_call: TRBV5-8; cdr3_aa: CASSPWGSNQPQHF
j_call: TRBJ1-1; v_call: TRBV5-1; cdr3_aa: CASSLEGTEAFF
j_call: TRBJ1-1; v_call: TRBV2; cdr3_aa: CASKGLGAGDEDTEAFF
j_call: TRBJ1-4; v_call: TRBV19; cdr3_aa: CASSNPGVLRLFF
j_call: TRBJ1-2; v_call: TRBV10-2; cdr3_aa: CASTPDRGGSLYGYTF
j_call: TRBJ1-2; v_call: TRBV6-5; cdr3_aa: CASSWSGGWRGYTF
j_call: TRBJ2-1; v_call: TRBV10-3; cdr3_aa: CAISLGGNEQFF
j_call: TRBJ1-2; v_call: TRBV4-1; cdr3_aa: CASSQEDAGTSNYGYTF
j_call: TRBJ1-2; v_call: TRBV5-1; cdr3_aa: CASSPYGNYGYTF
j_call: TRBJ2-7; v_call: TRBV7-8; cdr3_aa: CASSLERDWHEQYF
j_call: TRBJ1-5; v_call: TRBV19; cdr3_aa: CASTSTGYGNQPQHF
j_call: TRBJ1-3; v_call: TRBV6-5; cdr3_aa: CASSYGSGNTIYF
j_call: TRBJ1-2; v_call: TRBV30; cdr3_aa: CAWSDGQGANYGYTF
j_call: TRBJ1-3; v_call: TRBV18; cdr3_aa: CASSPQIIGTENTIYF
j_call: TRBJ2-7; v_call: TRBV5-1; cdr3_aa: CASSSSTAITYEQYF
j_call: TRBJ1-5; v_call: TRBV12-5; cdr3_aa: CASGLVAGPGQPQHF
j_call: TRBJ2-3; v_call: TRBV5-4; cdr3_aa: CASSSTGTGTDTQYF
j_call: TRBJ2-5; v_call: TRBV23-1; cdr3_aa: CVLTDSQETQYF
j_call: TRBJ2-7; v_call: TRBV19; cdr3_aa: CASSVTPGLAGDGSTYEQYF
j_call: TRBJ2-7; v_call: TRBV9; cdr3_aa: CASSAGTVSYEQYF
j_call: TRBJ2-7; v_call: TRBV7-2; cdr3_aa: CASSKDRTAGSYEQYF
j_call: TRBJ2-1; v_call: TRBV10-1; cdr3_aa: CASPGQYNEQFF
j_call: TRBJ2-1; v_call: TRBV30; cdr3_aa: CAWSVNGILNEQFF
j_call: TRBJ2-6; v_call: TRBV5-1; cdr3_aa: CASSGTGANVLTF
j_call: TRBJ2-7; v_call: TRBV6-1; cdr3_aa: CASSEIGRGNYEQYF
j_call: TRBJ2-3; v_call: TRBV19; cdr3_aa: CASQDRWYGPTDTQYF
j_call: TRBJ2-3; v_call: TRBV10-2; cdr3_aa: CASSDRYTQYF
j_call: TRBJ1-3; v_call: TRBV18; cdr3_aa: CASSPYPAGEGPSGNTIYF
j_call: TRBJ1-2; v_call: TRBV19; cdr3_aa: CASGSRAAGYTF
j_call: TRBJ2-4; v_call: TRBV4-1; cdr3_aa: CASSQDVAFAGIQYF
j_call: TRBJ1-1; v_call: TRBV6-5; cdr3_aa: CASSYSGETEAFF
j_call: TRBJ2-4; v_call: TRBV9; cdr3_aa: CASSPLLAGGNIQYF
j_call: TRBJ1-2; v_call: TRBV19; cdr3_aa: CASSMEGISYTF
j_call: TRBJ1-1; v_call: TRBV5-6; cdr3_aa: CASSLGYRDSTNTEAFF
j_call: TRBJ1-1; v_call: TRBV5-5; cdr3_aa: CASSLAGGPEAFF
j_call: TRBJ2-7; v_call: TRBV19; cdr3_aa: CASSIGTYALYEQYF
j_call: TRBJ1-1; v_call: TRBV30; cdr3_aa: CAWSAQGARGTEAFF
j_call: TRBJ2-7; v_call: TRBV7-6; cdr3_aa: CASSPGTSWEQYF
j_call: TRBJ1-2; v_call: TRBV5-5; cdr3_aa: CASSLDILGEVGYTF
j_call: TRBJ2-1; v_call: TRBV19; cdr3_aa: CASSIGIGQIDEQFF
j_call: TRBJ1-3; v_call: TRBV18; cdr3_aa: CASSPMTGSNTIYF
j_call: TRBJ2-1; v_call: TRBV27; cdr3_aa: CASSYGGAYNEQFF
j_call: TRBJ1-1; v_call: TRBV6-6; cdr3_aa: CASSPPLRAYEAFF
j_call: TRBJ2-7; v_call: TRBV2; cdr3_aa: CASRVSSGSSYEQYF
j_call: TRBJ1-5; v_call: TRBV7-2; cdr3_aa: CASSLWGWESNQPQHF
j_call: TRBJ2-3; v_call: TRBV10-2; cdr3_aa: CASSETGRTDTQYF
j_call: TRBJ1-1; v_call: TRBV29-1; cdr3_aa: CSVPDTMNTEAFF
j_call: TRBJ1-3; v_call: TRBV27; cdr3_aa: CASSLQGVVGNTIYF
j_call: TRBJ2-3; v_call: TRBV13; cdr3_aa: CASSLIANPPDTQYF
j_call: TRBJ2-2; v_call: TRBV11-2; cdr3_aa: CASSTIQGADTGELFF
j_call: TRBJ2-1; v_call: TRBV5-4; cdr3_aa: CASSLVRFQYNEQFF
j_call: TRBJ2-7; v_call: TRBV30; cdr3_aa: CAWSTGDRYEQYF
j_call: TRBJ1-1; v_call: TRBV11-3; cdr3_aa: CASSPGGTNTEAFF